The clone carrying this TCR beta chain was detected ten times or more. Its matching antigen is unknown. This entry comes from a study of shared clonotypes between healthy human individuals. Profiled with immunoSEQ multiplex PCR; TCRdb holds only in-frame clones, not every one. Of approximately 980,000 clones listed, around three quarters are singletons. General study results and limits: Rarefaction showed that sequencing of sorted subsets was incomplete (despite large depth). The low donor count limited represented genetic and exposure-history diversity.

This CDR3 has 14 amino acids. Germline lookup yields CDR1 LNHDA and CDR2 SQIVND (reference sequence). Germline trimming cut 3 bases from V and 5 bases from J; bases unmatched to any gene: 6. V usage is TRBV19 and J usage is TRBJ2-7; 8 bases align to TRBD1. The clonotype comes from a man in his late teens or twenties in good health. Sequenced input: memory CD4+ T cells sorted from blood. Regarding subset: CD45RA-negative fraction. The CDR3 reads CASSMGQVANEQYF. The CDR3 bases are TGTGCCAGTAGTATGGGACAGGTGGCGAACGAGCAGTACTTC.